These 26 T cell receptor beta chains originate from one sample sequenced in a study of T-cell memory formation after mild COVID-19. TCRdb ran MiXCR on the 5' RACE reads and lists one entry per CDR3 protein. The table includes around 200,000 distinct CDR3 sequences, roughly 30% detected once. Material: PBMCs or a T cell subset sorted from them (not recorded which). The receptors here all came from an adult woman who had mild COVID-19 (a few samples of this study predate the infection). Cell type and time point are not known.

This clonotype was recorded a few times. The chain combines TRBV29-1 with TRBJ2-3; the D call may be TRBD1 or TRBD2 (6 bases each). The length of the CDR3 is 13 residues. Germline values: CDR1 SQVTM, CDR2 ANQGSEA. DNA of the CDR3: TGCAGTGGTAAAGGCGGGACAACAGATACGCAGTATTTT. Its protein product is CSGKGGTTDTQYF.

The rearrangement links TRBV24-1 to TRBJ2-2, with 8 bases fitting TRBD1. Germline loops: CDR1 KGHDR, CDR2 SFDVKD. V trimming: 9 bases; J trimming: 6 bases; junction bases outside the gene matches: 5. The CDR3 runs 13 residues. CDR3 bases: TGTGCCACCTTTGACAGGGGCTCCGGGGAGCTGTTTTTT. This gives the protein CATFDRGSGELFF.

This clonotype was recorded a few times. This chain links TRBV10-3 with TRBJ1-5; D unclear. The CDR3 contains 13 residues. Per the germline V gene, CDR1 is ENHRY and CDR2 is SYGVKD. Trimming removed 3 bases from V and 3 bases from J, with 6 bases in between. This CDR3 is CAISDADNQPQHF. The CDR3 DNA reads TGTGCCATCAGTGATGCGGACAATCAGCCCCAGCATTTT.

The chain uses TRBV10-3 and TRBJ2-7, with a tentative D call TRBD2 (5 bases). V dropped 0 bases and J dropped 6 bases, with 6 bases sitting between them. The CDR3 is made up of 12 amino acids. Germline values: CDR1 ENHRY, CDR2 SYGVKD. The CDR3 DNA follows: TGTGCCATCAGTGAGTCGAGGGTCGAGCAGTACTTC. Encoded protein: CAISESRVEQYF.

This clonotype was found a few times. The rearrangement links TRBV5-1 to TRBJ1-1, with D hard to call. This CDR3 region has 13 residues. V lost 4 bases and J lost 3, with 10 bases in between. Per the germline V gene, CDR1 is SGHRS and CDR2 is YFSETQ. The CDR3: CASSADGYTEAFF. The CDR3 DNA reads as TGCGCCAGCAGCGCGGACGGATACACTGAAGCTTTCTTT.

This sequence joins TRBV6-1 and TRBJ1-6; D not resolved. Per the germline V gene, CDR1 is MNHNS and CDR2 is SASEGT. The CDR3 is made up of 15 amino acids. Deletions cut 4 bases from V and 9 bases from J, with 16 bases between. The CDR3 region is CASSAGIFNTSPLHF. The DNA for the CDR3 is TGTGCCAGCAGTGCGGGGATATTTAACACTTCACCCCTCCACTTT.

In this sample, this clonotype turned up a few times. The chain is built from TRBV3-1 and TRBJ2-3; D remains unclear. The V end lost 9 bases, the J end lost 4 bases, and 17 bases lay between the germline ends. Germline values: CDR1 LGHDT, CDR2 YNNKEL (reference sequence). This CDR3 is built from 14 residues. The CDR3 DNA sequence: TGTGCCAGTTCTTTGGGCGCTCGGGCAGATACGCAGTATTTT. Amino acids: CASSLGARADTQYF.

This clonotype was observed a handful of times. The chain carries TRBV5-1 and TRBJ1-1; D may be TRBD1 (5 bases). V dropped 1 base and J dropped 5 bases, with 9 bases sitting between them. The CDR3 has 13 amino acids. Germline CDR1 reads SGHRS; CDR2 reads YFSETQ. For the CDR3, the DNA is TGCGCCAGCAGCTTGACTGCAGGGACTGAAGCTTTCTTT. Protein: CASSLTAGTEAFF.

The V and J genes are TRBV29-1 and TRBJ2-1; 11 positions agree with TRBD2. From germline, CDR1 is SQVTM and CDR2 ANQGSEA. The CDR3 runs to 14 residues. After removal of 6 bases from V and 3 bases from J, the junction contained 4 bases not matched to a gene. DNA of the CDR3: TGCAGCGTGGATGGGACTAGCGGCTACAATGAGCAGTTCTTC. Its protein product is CSVDGTSGYNEQFF.

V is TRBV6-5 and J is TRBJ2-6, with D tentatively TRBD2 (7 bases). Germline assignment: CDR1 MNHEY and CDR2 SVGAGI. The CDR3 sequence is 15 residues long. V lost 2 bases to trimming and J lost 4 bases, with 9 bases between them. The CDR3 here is CASSYRGAGANVLTF. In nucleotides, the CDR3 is TGTGCCAGCAGTTACCGGGGGGCAGGGGCCAACGTCCTGACTTTC.

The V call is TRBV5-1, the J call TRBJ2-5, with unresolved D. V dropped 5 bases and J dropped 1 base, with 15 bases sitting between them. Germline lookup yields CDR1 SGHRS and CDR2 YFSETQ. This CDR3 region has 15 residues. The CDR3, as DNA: TGCGCCAGCAGGCCCCCCGGAGTAGCCCAAGAGACCCAGTACTTC. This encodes CASRPPGVAQETQYF.

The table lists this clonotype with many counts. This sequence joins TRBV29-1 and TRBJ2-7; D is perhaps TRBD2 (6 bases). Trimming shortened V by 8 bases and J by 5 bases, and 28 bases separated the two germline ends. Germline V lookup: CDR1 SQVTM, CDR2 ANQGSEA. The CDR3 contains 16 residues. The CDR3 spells CSPTRDSLRGLHEQYF. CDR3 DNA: TGCAGCCCCACCCGGGACTCACTAAGGGGACTCCACGAGCAGTACTTC.

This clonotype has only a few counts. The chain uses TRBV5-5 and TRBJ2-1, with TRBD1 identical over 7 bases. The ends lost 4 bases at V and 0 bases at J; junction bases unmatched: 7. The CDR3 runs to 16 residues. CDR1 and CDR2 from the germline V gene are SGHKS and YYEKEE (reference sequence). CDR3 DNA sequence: TGTGCCAGCAGCACCGACAGGGCGAACTCCTACAATGAGCAGTTCTTC. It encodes CASSTDRANSYNEQFF.

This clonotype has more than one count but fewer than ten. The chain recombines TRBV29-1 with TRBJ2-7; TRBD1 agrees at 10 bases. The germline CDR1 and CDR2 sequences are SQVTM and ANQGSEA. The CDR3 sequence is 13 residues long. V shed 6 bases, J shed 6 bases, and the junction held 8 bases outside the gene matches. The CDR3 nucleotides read TGCAGCGTCGAAAGGACAGGGGGAGGCGAGCAGTACTTC. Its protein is CSVERTGGGEQYF.

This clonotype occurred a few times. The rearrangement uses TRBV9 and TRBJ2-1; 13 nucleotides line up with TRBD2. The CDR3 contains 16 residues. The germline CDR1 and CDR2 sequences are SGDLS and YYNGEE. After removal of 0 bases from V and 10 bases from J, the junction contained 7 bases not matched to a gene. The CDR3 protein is CASSVVLAGGPGEQFF. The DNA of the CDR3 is TGTGCCAGCAGCGTAGTACTAGCGGGAGGGCCTGGAGAGCAGTTCTTC.

For the CDR3, the DNA is TGTGCCAGCAGCCCGGGACAGGGGAGCGCAGATACGCAGTATTTT. This encodes CASSPGQGSADTQYF. This chain uses TRBV5-6 with TRBJ2-3; 10 bases map to TRBD1. This CDR3 region has 15 residues. V trimming: 4 bases; J trimming: 4 bases; junction bases outside the gene matches: 6. The germline V gene encodes CDR1 SGHDT and CDR2 YYEEEE.

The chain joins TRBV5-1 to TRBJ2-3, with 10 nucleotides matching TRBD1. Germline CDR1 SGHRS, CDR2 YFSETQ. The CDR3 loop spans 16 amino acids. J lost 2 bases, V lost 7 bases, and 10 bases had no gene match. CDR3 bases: TGCGCCAGCCGTACCGGGACAGGGGTGGCCACAGATACGCAGTATTTT. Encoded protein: CASRTGTGVATDTQYF.

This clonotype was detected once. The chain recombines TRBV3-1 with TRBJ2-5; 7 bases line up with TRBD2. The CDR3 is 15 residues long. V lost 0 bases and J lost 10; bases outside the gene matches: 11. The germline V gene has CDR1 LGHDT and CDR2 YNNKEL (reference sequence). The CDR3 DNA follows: TGTGCCAGCAGCCAAGATATCGTCCCTAGCGGTGGCCAGTACTTC. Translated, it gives CASSQDIVPSGGQYF.

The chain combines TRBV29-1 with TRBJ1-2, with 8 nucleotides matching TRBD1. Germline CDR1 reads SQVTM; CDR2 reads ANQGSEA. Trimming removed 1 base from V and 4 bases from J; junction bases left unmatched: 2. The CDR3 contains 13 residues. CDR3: CSVEGQGTYGYTF. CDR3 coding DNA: TGCAGCGTTGAAGGACAGGGGACCTATGGCTACACCTTC.

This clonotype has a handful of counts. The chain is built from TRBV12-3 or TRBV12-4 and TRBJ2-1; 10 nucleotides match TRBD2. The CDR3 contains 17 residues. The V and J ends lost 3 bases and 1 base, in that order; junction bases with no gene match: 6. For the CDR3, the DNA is TGTGCCAGCAGTTTTGGGCCTAGCGGGAGTTCCTACAATGAGCAGTTCTTC. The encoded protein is CASSFGPSGSSYNEQFF.

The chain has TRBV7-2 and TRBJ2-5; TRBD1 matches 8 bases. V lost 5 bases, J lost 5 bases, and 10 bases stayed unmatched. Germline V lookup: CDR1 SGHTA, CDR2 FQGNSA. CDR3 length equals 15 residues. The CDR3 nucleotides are TGTGCCAGCAGCCCATTCGGGACAGGTGCCGAGACCCAGTACTTC. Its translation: CASSPFGTGAETQYF.

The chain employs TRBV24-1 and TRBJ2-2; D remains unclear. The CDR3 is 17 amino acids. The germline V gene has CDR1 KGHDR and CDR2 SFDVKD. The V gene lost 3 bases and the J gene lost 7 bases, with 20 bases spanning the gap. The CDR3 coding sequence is TGTGCCACCAGTGATCGAAACCCCAGGCGTGATTACGGGGAGCTGTTTTTT. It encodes CATSDRNPRRDYGELFF.

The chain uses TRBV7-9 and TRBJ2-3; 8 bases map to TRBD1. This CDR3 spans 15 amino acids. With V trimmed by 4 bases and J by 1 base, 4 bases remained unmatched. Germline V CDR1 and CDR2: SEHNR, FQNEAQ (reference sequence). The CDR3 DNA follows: TGTGCCAGCAGCTCACAGGGGGGCGGCACAGATACGCAGTATTTT. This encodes CASSSQGGGTDTQYF.

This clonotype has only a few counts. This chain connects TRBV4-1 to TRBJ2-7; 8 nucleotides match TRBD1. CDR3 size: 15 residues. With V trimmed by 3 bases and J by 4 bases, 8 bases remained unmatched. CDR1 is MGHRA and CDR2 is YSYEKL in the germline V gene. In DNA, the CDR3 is TGCGCCAGCAGCCAGACCGGGACAGGCACTTACGAGCAGTACTTC. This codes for CASSQTGTGTYEQYF.

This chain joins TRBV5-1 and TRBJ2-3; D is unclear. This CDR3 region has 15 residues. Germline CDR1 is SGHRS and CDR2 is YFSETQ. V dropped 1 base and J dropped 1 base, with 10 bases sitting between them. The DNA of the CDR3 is TGCGCCAGCAGCTTGATTGACGACCGCACAGATACGCAGTATTTT. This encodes CASSLIDDRTDTQYF. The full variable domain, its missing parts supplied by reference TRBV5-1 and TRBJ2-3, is KAGVTQTPRYLIKTRGQQVTLSCSPISGHRSVSWYQQTPGQGLQFLFEYFSETQRNKGNFPGRFSGRQFSNSRSEMNVSTLELGDSALYLCASSLIDDRTDTQYFGPGTRLTVL.

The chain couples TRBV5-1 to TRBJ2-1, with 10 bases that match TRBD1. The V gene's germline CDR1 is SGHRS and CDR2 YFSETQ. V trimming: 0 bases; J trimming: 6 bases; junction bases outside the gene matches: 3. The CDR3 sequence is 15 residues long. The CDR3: CASSLVTGGGNEQFF. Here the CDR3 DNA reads TGCGCCAGCAGCTTGGTGACAGGGGGCGGCAATGAGCAGTTCTTC.